The rows below give T cell receptor beta chains drawn from one sample of a study of blood T cells in healthy people across ages. TCRdb re-called the 5' RACE reads with MiXCR, one entry per CDR3 protein. The data hold 710,000 or so distinct CDR3 sequences, with roughly 32% observed a single time. The specimen sequenced was blood. These receptor sequences come from a woman older than 75 in good health. Each CDR3 is given with its conserved first and last residue. The D gene is left open where the match is weak. The size of a clone is reported for some rows only, either as once, few or many, or as a class for expanded clones.

V gene: TRBV20-1; D gene: -; J gene: TRBJ1-2; clone size: many; CDR3 protein: CSARGQTANYGYTF; CDR3 DNA: TGCAGTGCTAGAGGACAGACCGCTAACTATGGCTACACCTTC
V gene: TRBV9; D gene: -; J gene: TRBJ2-7; clone size: -; CDR3 protein: CASSLQANPYNEQYF; CDR3 DNA: TGTGCCAGCAGCCTCCAGGCGAATCCCTACAATGAGCAGTACTTC
V gene: TRBV10-3; D gene: -; J gene: TRBJ1-5; clone size: -; CDR3 protein: CAISPSNQPQHF; CDR3 DNA: TGTGCCATCAGTCCCAGTAATCAGCCCCAGCATTTT
V gene: TRBV28; D gene: -; J gene: TRBJ1-2; clone size: few; CDR3 protein: CASSSGTGRGYTF; CDR3 DNA: TGTGCCAGCAGTTCTGGAACTGGGCGGGGCTACACCTTC
V gene: TRBV20-1; D gene: TRBD2; J gene: TRBJ2-5; clone size: few; CDR3 protein: CSALLSGGGTLTQYF; CDR3 DNA: TGCAGTGCTCTACTTAGCGGGGGGGGGACTCTGACCCAGTACTTC
V gene: TRBV19; D gene: -; J gene: TRBJ2-1; clone size: -; CDR3 protein: CASSINRAKWGEQFF; CDR3 DNA: TGTGCCAGTAGTATCAACAGGGCCAAGTGGGGTGAGCAGTTCTTC
V gene: TRBV15; D gene: TRBD2; J gene: TRBJ2-7; clone size: many; CDR3 protein: CATSRLSGGYEQYF; CDR3 DNA: TGTGCCACCAGCAGACTTAGCGGGGGGTACGAGCAGTACTTC
V gene: TRBV30; D gene: -; J gene: TRBJ1-1; clone size: -; CDR3 protein: CAWSVGDTEAFF; CDR3 DNA: TGTGCCTGGAGTGTAGGAGACACTGAAGCTTTCTTT
V gene: TRBV5-6; D gene: -; J gene: TRBJ1-2; clone size: many; CDR3 protein: CASSPEGYGYTF; CDR3 DNA: TGTGCCAGCAGTCCCGAGGGCTATGGCTACACCTTC
V gene: TRBV7-2; D gene: -; J gene: TRBJ1-1; clone size: -; CDR3 protein: CASSLNGNRFF; CDR3 DNA: TGTGCCAGCAGCTTAAATGGGAATCGGTTCTTT
V gene: TRBV3-1; D gene: -; J gene: TRBJ2-1; clone size: many; CDR3 protein: CASTWRGSSYNEQFF; CDR3 DNA: TGTGCCAGCACCTGGAGGGGGAGCTCCTACAATGAGCAGTTCTTC
V gene: TRBV6-1; D gene: -; J gene: TRBJ2-3; clone size: many; CDR3 protein: CASSEGPAGDTQYF; CDR3 DNA: TGTGCCAGCAGTGAAGGGCCCGCGGGAGATACGCAGTATTTT
V gene: TRBV27; D gene: -; J gene: TRBJ2-5; clone size: many; CDR3 protein: CASSQQGRGEETQYF; CDR3 DNA: TGTGCCAGCAGTCAACAGGGAAGGGGGGAAGAGACCCAGTACTTC
V gene: TRBV12-3/TRBV12-4; D gene: -; J gene: TRBJ1-2; clone size: -; CDR3 protein: CASSFRVGAGYGYTF; CDR3 DNA: TGTGCCAGCAGTTTTAGGGTTGGGGCCGGCTATGGCTACACCTTC